These 8 T cell receptor beta chains were sequenced from one sample in a study of shared clonotypes between healthy human individuals. TCRdb's copy holds only in-frame clones and misses some; the assay was immunoSEQ multiplex PCR. The sample records approximately 440,000 clones, roughly 80% being singletons. Sequenced: PBMCs. The receptors come from a middle-aged woman in good health. Some clones in this sample may be carry-over from other donors' samples.

CDR3 protein: CASSLGAGGDYGYTF. The CDR3 DNA reads as TGTGCCAGCAGCTTAGGGGCAGGGGGCGACTATGGCTACACCTTC. V gene TRBV7-9 combines with J gene TRBJ1-2; 8 bases match TRBD1. The CDR3 loop spans 15 amino acids. Germline V gene lookup returns CDR1 SEHNR and CDR2 FQNEAQ (reference sequence). V was pared by 1 base and J by 3 bases, with 4 bases of the junction left unmatched.

The J gene is TRBJ1-3, the V gene TRBV28; D gene uncertain. CDR1 is MDHEN, CDR2 SYDVKM, per germline. The CDR3 has 13 residues. Trimming stripped 5 bases from V and 3 bases from J, with 8 bases between. The CDR3: CASSPPYGNTIYF. CDR3 nucleotides: TGTGCCAGCAGTCCCCCTTATGGAAACACCATATATTTT.

This clone was seen once. The chain couples TRBV7-2 to TRBJ2-2; D perhaps matches TRBD2 (5 bases). Trimming left V 2 bases short and J 4 bases short, with 8 bases between. This CDR3 has 14 amino acids. Per the germline V gene, CDR1 is SGHTA and CDR2 is FQGNSA. The CDR3 spells CASSLLATTGELFF. The CDR3 DNA follows: TGTGCCAGCAGCTTACTAGCTACCACCGGGGAGCTGTTTTTT.

The J gene is TRBJ2-7, the V gene TRBV9, with TRBD1 as a possible D gene (5 bases). The V end was cut by 4 bases, the J end by 6 bases, with 11 bases between. Germline-derived CDR1 and CDR2 are SGDLS and YYNGEE. The CDR3 length is 12 residues. CDR3 amino acids: CASSSQGGEQYF. CDR3 in DNA: TGTGCCAGCAGCTCCCAGGGTGGCGAGCAGTACTTC. Drawing the rest from reference TRBV9 and TRBJ2-7, the complete variable domain is DSGVTQTPKHLITATGQRVTLRCSPRSGDLSVYWYQQSLDQGLQFLIQYYNGEERAKGNILERFSAQQFPDLHSELNLSSLELGDSALYFCASSSQGGEQYFGPGTRLTVT.

The chain carries TRBV29-1 and TRBJ1-1; D not certain. Germline-derived CDR1 and CDR2 are SQVTM and ANQGSEA. The CDR3 contains 13 residues. V lost 7 bases and J 2 bases, leaving 14 bases between the germline ends. Here the CDR3 reads CSARPGLNTEAFF. The CDR3 DNA sequence: TGCAGCGCACGACCGGGTCTTAACACTGAAGCTTTCTTT.

The chain links TRBV19 to TRBJ2-3; D perhaps matches TRBD2 (6 bases). The V gene lost 5 bases and the J gene lost 1 base, with 13 bases spanning the gap. The CDR3 consists of 15 residues. Germline V gives CDR1 LNHDA, CDR2 SQIVND (reference sequence). The CDR3 loop reads CASSPRGLRTDTQYF. CDR3 coding DNA: TGTGCCAGTAGTCCAAGGGGACTGCGCACAGATACGCAGTATTTT.

This chain joins TRBV5-5 and TRBJ2-7; 9 nucleotides align to TRBD2. The CDR3 runs to 14 residues. The junction had 7 bases not matched to a gene; V was cut back by 5 bases and J by 4 bases. CDR1 SGHKS and CDR2 YYEKEE come from the germline V gene (reference sequence). CDR3 in DNA: TGTGCCAGCAGGCCGACTAGCGGACATTACGAGCAGTACTTC. This gives the protein CASRPTSGHYEQYF. The variable domain in full, completed from reference TRBV5-5 and TRBJ2-7, reads DAGVTQSPTHLIKTRGQQVTLRCSPISGHKSVSWYQQVLGQGPQFIFQYYEKEERGRGNFPDRFSARQFPNYSSELNVNALLLGDSALYLCASRPTSGHYEQYFGPGTRLTVT.

V is TRBV6-1 and J is TRBJ2-5; perhaps TRBD2 as D (5 bases). This CDR3 contains 13 residues. The germline V and J ends were trimmed by 7 bases and 2 bases, with 11 bases remaining between them. Per germline, CDR1 MNHNS and CDR2 SASEGT. DNA for the CDR3: TGTGCCAGCAAACTCACGGGGCAAGAGACCCAGTACTTC. Its translation: CASKLTGQETQYF.